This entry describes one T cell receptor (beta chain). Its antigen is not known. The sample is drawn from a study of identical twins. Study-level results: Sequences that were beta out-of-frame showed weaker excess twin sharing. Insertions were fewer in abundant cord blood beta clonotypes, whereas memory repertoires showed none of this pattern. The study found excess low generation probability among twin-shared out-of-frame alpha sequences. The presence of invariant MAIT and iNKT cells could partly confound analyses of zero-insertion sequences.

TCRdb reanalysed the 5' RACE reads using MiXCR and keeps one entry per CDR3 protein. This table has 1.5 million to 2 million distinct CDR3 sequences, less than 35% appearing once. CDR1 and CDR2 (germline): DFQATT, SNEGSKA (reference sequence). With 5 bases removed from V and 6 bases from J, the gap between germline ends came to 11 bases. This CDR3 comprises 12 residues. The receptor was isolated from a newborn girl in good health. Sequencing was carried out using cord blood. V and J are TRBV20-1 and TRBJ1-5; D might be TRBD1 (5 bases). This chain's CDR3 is CSASDRSQPQHF. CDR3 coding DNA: TGCAGTGCTTCAGACAGAAGTCAGCCCCAGCATTTT.